The 30 T cell receptor beta chains listed next were all sequenced from one sample in a study of fetal regulatory T cell absence and autoimmunity. Sequencing was performed with immunoSEQ multiplex PCR; in TCRdb, only in-frame clones are kept and a portion is missing. The sample lists 95,000 to 100,000 clones, approximately 75% seen once, with 2% in the top ten. The sequencing input was pancreas tissue. The receptors were gathered from a male donor with IPEX syndrome.

The CDR3 protein is CASSLGRLAGDEQYF. CDR3 DNA sequence: TGTGCCAGCAGCTTAGGACGCCTAGCGGGGGACGAGCAGTACTTC. The chain employs TRBV7-8 and TRBJ2-7; 10 bases are shared with TRBD2. CDR1 SGHVS and CDR2 FQNEAQ come from the germline V gene. The CDR3 has 15 amino acids. The V and J ends lost 1 base and 5 bases, in that order; junction bases with no gene match: 5.

This chain links TRBV5-1 with TRBJ2-3; D is ambiguous. The CDR3 contains 14 residues. Trimming cost V 3 bases and J 0 bases, with 8 bases left between them. Germline CDR1 SGHRS, CDR2 YFSETQ. Written as DNA, the CDR3 is TGCGCCAGCAGCTCGGACGATAGCACAGATACGCAGTATTTT. It codes for CASSSDDSTDTQYF.

This clone was observed a handful of times. The rearrangement uses TRBV10-3 and TRBJ1-1; 7 bases agree with TRBD1. The CDR3 has 13 residues. CDR1 ENHRY and CDR2 SYGVKD come from the germline V gene. The trim removed 6 bases at V and 3 bases at J, leaving 4 bases unmatched. The CDR3 DNA sequence: TGTGCCATCAGCCGCGACAGGGACACTGAAGCTTTCTTT. It specifies CAISRDRDTEAFF.

V gene TRBV27 combines with J gene TRBJ1-1; D is unresolved. The germline V gene encodes CDR1 MNHEY and CDR2 SMNVEV (reference sequence). The germline V and J ends were trimmed by 5 bases and 1 base, with 11 bases remaining between them. CDR3 length: 14 amino acids. CDR3 loop: CASSLEEANTEAFF. CDR3 bases: TGTGCCAGCAGTCTAGAAGAGGCGAACACTGAAGCTTTCTTT.

The chain carries TRBV7-2 and TRBJ1-1; weak D call: TRBD1 (6 bases). There are 14 residues in the CDR3. V lost 5 bases, J lost 1 base, and 11 bases lay in between. Germline CDR1 SGHTA, CDR2 FQGNSA. The CDR3 reads CASSPGTRNTEAFF. The CDR3 region has the DNA TGTGCCAGCAGCCCCGGGACAAGGAACACTGAAGCTTTCTTT.

The chain couples TRBV6-5 to TRBJ1-3; TRBD1 matches 11 bases. The J segment lost 8 bases and the V segment lost 2 bases, leaving 5 bases of the junction unmatched. The CDR3 consists of 15 residues. The V gene's germline CDR1 is MNHEY and CDR2 SVGAGI. CDR3 loop: CASSYAGQGVDTIYF. The CDR3 DNA reads TGTGCCAGCAGTTACGCGGGACAGGGGGTTGACACCATATATTTT.

J is TRBJ1-2 and V is TRBV10-3; TRBD1 agrees at 11 bases. The CDR3 has 15 residues. V shed 6 bases and J 5 bases; nucleotides not matched to a gene: 8. Germline CDR1 ENHRY, CDR2 SYGVKD. Here the CDR3 DNA reads TGTGCCATCAGCGACCTGGGGACAGGGGGGTATGGCTACACCTTC. Its translation is CAISDLGTGGYGYTF.

This sequence joins TRBV5-1 and TRBJ1-1, with 7 nucleotides matching TRBD1. This CDR3 has 14 residues. V dropped 3 bases and J dropped 6; count of bases not matched to a gene: 8. Germline CDR1 SGHRS, CDR2 YFSETQ. The DNA for the CDR3 is TGCGCCAGCAGCTGGAAGGGGGCTGAGGCTGAAGCTTTCTTT. Amino acid sequence: CASSWKGAEAEAFF.

V and J are TRBV6-5 and TRBJ1-2; possible D gene TRBD1, 5 bases. Germline V gene sequence: CDR1 MNHEY, CDR2 SVGAGI. The CDR3 contains 11 residues. Trimming stripped 4 bases from V and 6 bases from J, with 6 bases between. The CDR3 nucleotides are TGTGCCAGCAGTTGGGGGAATGGCTACACCTTC. Translating it yields CASSWGNGYTF.

This clone showed up just a few times. This chain joins TRBV10-2 and TRBJ2-3; TRBD2 is a possible D gene (6 bases). Germline V CDR1 and CDR2: WSHSY, SAAADI. V was pared by 8 bases and J by 4 bases, with 16 bases between. The CDR3 extends over 14 amino acids. CDR3 region: CASGRGNGADTQYF. The DNA for the CDR3 is TGCGCCAGCGGACGGGGGAATGGGGCAGATACGCAGTATTTT.

This clone has ten or more counts. This sequence joins TRBV9 and TRBJ2-1; D is undetermined. Germline V lookup: CDR1 SGDLS, CDR2 YYNGEE. Deletions cut 0 bases from V and 4 bases from J, with 11 bases between. The CDR3 totals 15 residues. This chain's CDR3 is CASSVAGRPYNEQFF. For the CDR3, the DNA is TGTGCCAGCAGCGTAGCAGGTAGACCTTACAATGAGCAGTTCTTC.

This clone turned up a few times. The chain is built from TRBV5-1 and TRBJ1-2; tentatively, D is TRBD1 (5 bases). V lost 0 bases and J lost 6, with 9 bases in between. Germline V gives CDR1 SGHRS, CDR2 YFSETQ. The CDR3 consists of 13 residues. The CDR3 DNA reads TGCGCCAGCAGCTTGGCCTGGGGGAATGGCTACACCTTC. Translating it yields CASSLAWGNGYTF.

In its sample, this clone was seen a few times. The chain is built from TRBV6-5 and TRBJ1-6; D not certain. CDR3 size: 13 residues. V was clipped by 8 bases and J by 2 bases, with 7 bases between them. Germline V gene sequence: CDR1 MNHEY, CDR2 SVGAGI. DNA for the CDR3: TGTGCCAGCGGAATCACCTATAATTCACCCCTCCACTTT. Translation gives CASGITYNSPLHF.

J is TRBJ2-3 and V is TRBV2; 10 nucleotides align to TRBD1. V shed 8 bases, J shed 4 bases, and the junction held 3 bases outside the gene matches. CDR3 size: 13 residues. From germline, CDR1 is SNHLY and CDR2 FYNNEI. The CDR3 reads CASWDRGSDTQYF. In nucleotides, the CDR3 is TGTGCCAGCTGGGACAGGGGCTCAGATACGCAGTATTTT.

V and J are TRBV4-3 and TRBJ2-5; TRBD2 aligns across 16 bases. V lost 0 bases and J lost 5; bases outside the gene matches: 9. CDR3 length: 19 residues. Germline V gene sequence: CDR1 LGHNA, CDR2 YSLEER. CDR3 amino acids: CASSQDGTSGGGPQETQYF. CDR3 nucleotides: TGCGCCAGCAGCCAAGACGGGACTAGCGGGGGGGGCCCCCAGGAGACCCAGTACTTC.

This CDR3 reads CASSLWGAGSPLHF. CDR3 in DNA: TGTGCCAGCAGCTTATGGGGGGCCGGATCACCCCTCCACTTT. V usage is TRBV11-2 and J usage is TRBJ1-6, with a possible D match to TRBD1 (6 bases). This CDR3 region has 14 residues. Germline CDR1 reads SGHAT; CDR2 reads FQNNGV. The V and J ends lost 2 bases and 10 bases respectively, with 12 bases between them.

This clone was seen more than once but under ten times. CDR3 nucleotide sequence: TGCGCCAGCAGCCAAGGGGATACGCAGTATTTT. Amino acids: CASSQGDTQYF. This chain uses TRBV4-1 with TRBJ2-3; the D is unclear. Trimming shortened V by 1 base and J by 6 bases, and 2 bases separated the two germline ends. This CDR3 comprises 11 residues. Germline CDR1 reads MGHRA; CDR2 reads YSYEKL.

The table lists this clone with a few counts. The chain joins TRBV2 to TRBJ2-3; 10 bases match TRBD2. The germline V gene has CDR1 SNHLY and CDR2 FYNNEI. V shed 4 bases, J shed 5 bases, and the junction held 12 bases outside the gene matches. This CDR3 spans 17 amino acids. The CDR3 nucleotides are TGTGCCAGCAGTGTGAGAGCGGGGGGGCCCACAGTAGATACGCAGTATTTT. It encodes CASSVRAGGPTVDTQYF.

The chain joins TRBV5-5 to TRBJ2-6, with TRBD2 matching over 9 bases. After removal of 4 bases from V and 2 bases from J, the junction contained 4 bases not matched to a gene. The CDR3 has 16 amino acids. The germline CDR1 and CDR2 sequences are SGHKS and YYEKEE (reference sequence). The DNA of the CDR3 is TGTGCCAGCAGCAATCCTAGCGGGGCTGGGGCCAACGTCCTGACTTTC. Amino acids: CASSNPSGAGANVLTF.

The V and J genes are TRBV11-3 and TRBJ2-2, with unresolved D. CDR3 length equals 13 residues. The V gene lost 8 bases and the J gene lost 0 bases, with 7 bases spanning the gap. CDR1 is SGHNT and CDR2 is YENEEA in the germline V gene. CDR3 residues: CASRPPNTGELFF. The CDR3 DNA is TGTGCCAGCCGTCCCCCGAACACCGGGGAGCTGTTTTTT.

This rearrangement joins TRBV6-4 to TRBJ2-5; 7 positions agree with TRBD2. Germline assignment: CDR1 MRHNA and CDR2 SNTAGT. V was pared by 5 bases and J by 3 bases, with 9 bases of the junction left unmatched. There are 15 residues in the CDR3. The CDR3 spells CASSNAGLGEETQYF. The CDR3 DNA follows: TGTGCCAGCAGTAACGCCGGACTAGGGGAAGAGACCCAGTACTTC.

This clone showed up many times. V and J are TRBV7-9 and TRBJ2-7; D is undetermined. The germline V and J ends were trimmed by 1 base and 5 bases, with 6 bases remaining between them. This CDR3 is built from 12 residues. Germline values: CDR1 SEHNR, CDR2 FQNEAQ (reference sequence). The CDR3 region has the DNA TGTGCCAGCAGCTTAGGGCCCAACGAGCAGTACTTC. Translating gives CASSLGPNEQYF.

This sequence joins TRBV4-3 and TRBJ1-2; TRBD1 might be the D (6 bases). Germline V gene lookup returns CDR1 LGHNA and CDR2 YSLEER. This CDR3 spans 15 amino acids. V lost 1 base and J 0 bases, leaving 9 bases between the germline ends. This chain's CDR3 is CASSQADRSNYGYTF. In nucleotides, the CDR3 is TGCGCCAGCAGCCAAGCAGACAGGTCTAACTATGGCTACACCTTC.

J is TRBJ2-7 and V is TRBV30, with 9 bases matching TRBD1. The ends lost 3 bases at V and 4 bases at J; junction bases unmatched: 7. The germline CDR1 and CDR2 sequences are GTSNPN and SVGIG (reference sequence). This CDR3 region has 14 residues. The CDR3 sequence is CAWRELDRGYEQYF. CDR3 bases: TGTGCCTGGAGGGAACTGGACAGGGGTTACGAGCAGTACTTC.

This clone was detected only a few times. With a much larger clone just one base away, this may be a read error. The gene calls are TRBV11-2 and TRBJ2-7; weak D call: TRBD2 (6 bases). This CDR3 is built from 13 residues. V was trimmed by 3 bases and J by 0 bases, leaving 6 bases between them. Germline V gene sequence: CDR1 SGHAT, CDR2 FQNNGV. Here the CDR3 reads CASSLTSSYEQYF. The CDR3 coding sequence is TGTGCCAGCAGCTTGACTAGCTCCTACGAGCAGTACTTC.

This clone has just one count. The chain couples TRBV6-1 to TRBJ2-3; no definite D call. This CDR3 has 14 residues. Per the germline V gene, CDR1 is MNHNS and CDR2 is SASEGT. With 3 bases removed from V and 3 bases from J, the gap between germline ends came to 10 bases. The CDR3 bases are TGTGCCAGCAGTGAGAAGGCGAATACAGATACGCAGTATTTT. It specifies CASSEKANTDTQYF.

J is TRBJ1-2 and V is TRBV6-5; the match to TRBD1 covers 8 bases. Germline CDR1 MNHEY, CDR2 SVGAGI. The junction had 3 bases not matched to a gene; V was cut back by 0 bases and J by 6 bases. This CDR3 comprises 14 residues. This CDR3 reads CASSYSGTGNGYTF. In nucleotides, the CDR3 is TGTGCCAGCAGTTACTCCGGGACAGGCAATGGCTACACCTTC.

Here the CDR3 DNA reads TGTGCCAGCTCACCACCAGGGGGCTCTGGAAACACCATATATTTT. Its translation is CASSPPGGSGNTIYF. This chain uses TRBV18 with TRBJ1-3; weak D call: TRBD1 (6 bases). This CDR3 region has 15 residues. The germline CDR1 and CDR2 sequences are KGHSH and LQKENI. V was cut by 0 bases and J by 0 bases, with 6 bases left in between.

This clone counts as medium-sized. The CDR3 nucleotides read TGTGCCAGCAGCTTATCCGGGACTAGCGGGGTTGAGCAGTACTTC. Its protein product is CASSLSGTSGVEQYF. The chain joins TRBV7-6 to TRBJ2-7; 13 positions agree with TRBD2. V dropped 2 bases and J dropped 7; count of bases not matched to a gene: 5. Germline CDR1 is SGHVS and CDR2 is FNYEAQ. The CDR3 length is 15 residues. The whole variable domain, filled in from reference TRBV7-6 and TRBJ2-7, reads GAGVSQSPRYKVTKRGQDVALRCDPISGHVSLYWYRQALGQGPEFLTYFNYEAQQDKSGLPNDRFSAERPEGSISTLTIQRTEQRDSAMYRCASSLSGTSGVEQYFGPGTRLTVT.

This chain joins TRBV30 and TRBJ1-4, with D unclear. CDR1 and CDR2 (germline): GTSNPN, SVGIG (reference sequence). Trimming removed 5 bases from V and 0 bases from J, with 4 bases in between. The CDR3 is 12 amino acids. CDR3 amino acids: CAWGATNEKLFF. CDR3 sequence (DNA): TGTGCCTGGGGTGCAACTAATGAAAAACTGTTTTTT.